This is a list of T cell receptor beta chains from one sample in a study of T cells in Graves' hyperthyroidism and ophthalmopathy. MiXCR, run by TCRdb on the multiplex PCR reads, gives a single entry per CDR3 protein. The table has under 450,000 distinct CDR3 sequences, 17% seen once. Specimen: blood. Receptors were obtained from a woman in her 30s with Graves' hyperthyroidism that later progressed to Graves' ophthalmopathy. Both conserved end residues are part of each CDR3. A D gene is named only where the DNA matches it firmly. The size entry is marked missing in some rows and otherwise reads once, few, many or a size class.

j_gene,v_gene,d_gene,abundance,CDR3aa,CDR3nt
TRBJ1-6,TRBV5-1,TRBD1,many,CASSIRGNYLDSPLHF,TGCGCCAGCAGCATCAGGGGGAACTACCTCGATTCACCCCTCCACTTT
TRBJ2-2,TRBV6-1,TRBD1,NA,CASSGGQSNTGELFF,TGTGCCAGCAGTGGGGGACAGTCTAACACCGGGGAGCTGTTTTTT
TRBJ2-7,TRBV6-5,NA,few,CASSYSGRDSPYEQYF,TGTGCCAGCAGTTACAGCGGTCGCGACAGCCCCTACGAGCAGTACTTC
TRBJ2-7,TRBV4-1,TRBD1,NA,CASSRILGQGAYEQYF,TGCGCCAGCAGCCGCATCTTGGGACAGGGGGCCTACGAGCAGTACTTC
TRBJ2-3,TRBV5-8,TRBD2,many,CASSLVAGVDTQYF,TGTGCCAGCAGCTTGGTAGCGGGGGTCGATACGCAGTATTTT
TRBJ1-2,TRBV12-3/TRBV12-4,NA,many,CADARSNYGYTF,TGTGCCGACGCAAGGTCTAACTATGGCTACACCTTC
TRBJ1-5,TRBV12-3/TRBV12-4,TRBD1,many,CASSPSGTGVQPQHF,TGTGCCAGCAGTCCGTCCGGGACAGGGGTCCAGCCCCAGCATTTT
TRBJ1-2,TRBV28,NA,many,CASSPHPQGKANYGYTF,TGTGCCAGCAGCCCCCATCCCCAGGGGAAAGCTAACTATGGCTACACCTTC
TRBJ2-1,TRBV2,TRBD2,NA,CASKQVAGGPYEQFF,TGTGCCAGCAAACAAGTAGCGGGAGGGCCGTATGAGCAGTTCTTC
TRBJ2-1,TRBV5-5,TRBD1,few,CASSLEGTGSYNEQFF,TGTGCCAGCAGCTTGGAAGGGACAGGGTCGTACAATGAGCAGTTCTTC
TRBJ2-7,TRBV28,NA,many,CASSLSGTYEQYF,TGTGCCAGCAGTTTGTCAGGCACCTACGAGCAGTACTTC
TRBJ1-1,TRBV28,NA,many,CASSLPPGSTEAFF,TGTGCCAGCAGTTTACCTCCAGGGAGCACTGAAGCTTTCTTT
TRBJ2-7,TRBV27,TRBD2,once,CASSSGGLAGGRSHEQYF,TGTGCCAGCAGTTCCGGGGGACTAGCGGGGGGGCGTAGCCACGAGCAGTACTTC
TRBJ1-1,TRBV27,TRBD1,many,CASGDRGASTEAFF,TGTGCCAGCGGGGACAGGGGGGCAAGTACTGAAGCTTTCTTT
TRBJ1-1,TRBV19,TRBD1,many,CASIPQYDRAMNTEAFF,TGTGCCAGTATTCCGCAATATGACAGGGCCATGAACACTGAAGCTTTCTTT
TRBJ1-5,TRBV20-1,TRBD1,few,CSASIPYGQGGAHQPQHF,TGCAGTGCTAGCATACCCTATGGACAGGGGGGAGCGCATCAGCCCCAGCATTTT
TRBJ2-7,TRBV28,TRBD2,NA,CASTIAGNSYEQYF,TGTGCCAGCACGATAGCGGGGAACTCCTACGAGCAGTACTTC
TRBJ2-5,TRBV20-1,NA,many,CSAVGELQETQYF,TGCAGTGCTGTTGGGGAGCTCCAAGAGACCCAGTACTTC
TRBJ1-2,TRBV9,NA,many,CASSVEGGLYGYTF,TGTGCCAGCAGCGTAGAGGGGGGACTCTATGGCTACACCTTC
TRBJ1-1,TRBV7-9,NA,many,CASSFQGNTEAFF,TGTGCCAGCAGCTTCCAGGGGAACACTGAAGCTTTCTTT
TRBJ2-7,TRBV30,NA,many,CAWSGPIRYEQYF,TGTGCCTGGAGTGGGCCGATCCGCTACGAGCAGTACTTC
TRBJ1-4,TRBV4-1,NA,few,CASSQAAGHNEKLFF,TGTGCCAGCAGCCAAGCGGCAGGCCATAATGAAAAACTGTTTTTT
TRBJ2-1,TRBV7-9,TRBD2,few,CASSFPPEREIHNEQFF,TGTGCCAGCAGCTTTCCCCCAGAGCGGGAGATCCACAATGAGCAGTTCTTC
TRBJ1-1,TRBV5-1,NA,many,CASREGGTEAFF,TGCGCCAGCCGCGAGGGGGGTACTGAAGCTTTCTTT
TRBJ1-1,TRBV20-1,NA,NA,CSASTGWYTEAFF,TGCAGTGCTTCGACGGGTTGGTACACTGAAGCTTTCTTT
TRBJ1-2,TRBV13,TRBD1,NA,CASSLGQGASGYTF,TGTGCCAGCAGCTTGGGACAGGGGGCGTCTGGCTACACCTTC
TRBJ1-2,TRBV7-9,TRBD1,NA,CASSPDRVRGYTF,TGTGCCAGCAGCCCTGACAGGGTACGGGGCTACACCTTC
TRBJ1-1,TRBV3-1,NA,many,CASTDLNTEAFF,TGTGCCAGTACAGATTTGAACACTGAAGCTTTCTTT
TRBJ2-5,TRBV4-1,TRBD1,few,CASSPAGQGLETQYF,TGCGCCAGCAGCCCGGCTGGACAGGGCCTAGAGACCCAGTACTTC
TRBJ2-7,TRBV5-1,NA,many,CASSLAQGDYYEQYF,TGCGCCAGCAGCTTAGCACAGGGCGATTACTACGAGCAGTACTTC
TRBJ1-5,TRBV2,NA,many,CASSPRTGPNQPQHF,TGTGCCAGCAGCCCGAGGACGGGACCCAATCAGCCCCAGCATTTT
TRBJ1-2,TRBV25-1,TRBD1,few,CASSPRGTEYGYTF,TGTGCCAGCAGTCCCCGGGGGACAGAATATGGCTACACCTTC
TRBJ2-5,TRBV2,NA,many,CASSDRETQETQYF,TGTGCCAGCAGTGATCGCGAGACCCAAGAGACCCAGTACTTC
TRBJ2-2,TRBV12-3/TRBV12-4,TRBD2,many,CASSLSPGGTGELFF,TGTGCCAGCAGTTTGAGCCCGGGGGGCACCGGGGAGCTGTTTTTT
TRBJ1-1,TRBV6-1,NA,NA,CASSEHTNTEAFF,TGTGCCAGCAGTGAGCACACAAACACTGAAGCTTTCTTT
TRBJ2-5,TRBV29-1,NA,many,CSVEDAADQETQYF,TGCAGCGTTGAAGACGCAGCGGACCAAGAGACCCAGTACTTC
TRBJ2-3,TRBV2,TRBD1,many,CASSEQGVSDTQYF,TGTGCCAGCTCGGAACAGGGGGTATCAGATACGCAGTATTTT
TRBJ2-1,TRBV29-1,NA,many,CSVERRGLYNEQFF,TGCAGCGTTGAACGGCGGGGCTTATACAATGAGCAGTTCTTC
TRBJ2-2,TRBV3-1,NA,many,CASSQVEGPGQATGELFF,TGTGCCAGCAGCCAAGTTGAGGGCCCGGGACAAGCAACCGGGGAGCTGTTTTTT
TRBJ2-3,TRBV27,NA,many,CASSISGELSDTQYF,TGTGCCAGCAGTATCTCGGGAGAATTATCAGATACGCAGTATTTT